This T cell receptor beta chain appears in the sequencing data of a study of graft-versus-host responses after intestinal transplantation. Details on this clone: Its specificity is not known.

The CDR3 extends over 12 amino acids. V gave up 7 bases and J gave up 4 bases, with 10 bases separating them. Looked up from germline, CDR1 is MDHEN and CDR2 is SYDVKM. General study findings and limits: There were GvH clones found in recipient marrow, and some of them appeared first in ileum or blood.

The table came from immunoSEQ multiplex PCR; TCRdb's copy has only in-frame clones and leaves some out. Altogether approximately 70,000 clones are present, more than 70% being singletons, with the ten largest covering roughly 2.6%. The sample consisted of unstimulated CD8+ T cells sorted from spleen or lymph node cells, taken before intestinal transplant. This clonotype was obtained from a human donor who received an intestinal transplant. This rearrangement joins TRBV28 to TRBJ1-1, with unresolved D. Written as DNA, the CDR3 is TGTGCCAGCATGGCGGGAGGCACTGAAGCTTTCTTT. This gives the protein CASMAGGTEAFF.